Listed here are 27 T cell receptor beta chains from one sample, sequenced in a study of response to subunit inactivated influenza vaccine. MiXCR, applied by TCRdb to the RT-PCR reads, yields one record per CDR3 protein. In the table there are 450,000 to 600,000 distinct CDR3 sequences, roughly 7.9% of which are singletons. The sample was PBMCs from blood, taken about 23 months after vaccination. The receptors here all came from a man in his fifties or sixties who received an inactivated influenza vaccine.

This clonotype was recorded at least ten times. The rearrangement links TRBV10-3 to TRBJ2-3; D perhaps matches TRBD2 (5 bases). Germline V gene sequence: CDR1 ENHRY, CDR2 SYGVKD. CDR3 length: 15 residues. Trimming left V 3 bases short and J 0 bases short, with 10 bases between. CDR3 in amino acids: CAISEGAASTDTQYF. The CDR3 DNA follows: TGTGCCATCAGTGAAGGAGCGGCTAGCACAGATACGCAGTATTTT.

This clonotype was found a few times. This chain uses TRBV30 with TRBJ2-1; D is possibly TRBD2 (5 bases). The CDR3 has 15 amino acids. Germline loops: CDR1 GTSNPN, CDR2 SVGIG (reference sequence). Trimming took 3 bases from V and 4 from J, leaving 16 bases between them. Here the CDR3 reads CAWRPFWEPYNEQFF. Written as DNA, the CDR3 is TGTGCCTGGAGACCTTTTTGGGAGCCTTACAATGAGCAGTTCTTC.

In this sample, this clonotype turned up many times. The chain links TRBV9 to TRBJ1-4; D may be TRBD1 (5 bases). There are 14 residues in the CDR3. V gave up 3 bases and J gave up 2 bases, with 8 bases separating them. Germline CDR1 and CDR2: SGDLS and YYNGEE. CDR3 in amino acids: CASSAGTTNEKLFF. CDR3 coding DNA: TGTGCCAGCAGCGCCGGGACGACTAATGAAAAACTGTTTTTT.

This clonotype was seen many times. The CDR3 DNA sequence: TGTGCCAGCAGCTCCCACGGGACTAGCGGGAGGGCCTTATCCTACGAGCAGTACTTC. This codes for CASSSHGTSGRALSYEQYF. The J gene is TRBJ2-7, the V gene TRBV28; 16 nucleotides align to TRBD2. Germline CDR1 is MDHEN and CDR2 is SYDVKM. V gave up 6 bases and J gave up 1 base; unmatched junction bases: 12. The CDR3 extends over 19 amino acids.

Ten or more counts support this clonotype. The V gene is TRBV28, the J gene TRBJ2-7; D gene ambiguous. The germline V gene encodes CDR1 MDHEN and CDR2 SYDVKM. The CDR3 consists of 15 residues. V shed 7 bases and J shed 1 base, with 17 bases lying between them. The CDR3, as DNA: TGTGCCAGCACTGCACCCGGTCGGGCATCCTACGAGCAGTACTTC. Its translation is CASTAPGRASYEQYF.

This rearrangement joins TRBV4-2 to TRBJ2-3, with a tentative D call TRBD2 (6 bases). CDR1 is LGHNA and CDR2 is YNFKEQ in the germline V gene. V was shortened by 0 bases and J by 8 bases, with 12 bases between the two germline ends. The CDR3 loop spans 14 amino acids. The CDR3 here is CASSQEKLASTQYF. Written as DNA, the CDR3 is TGTGCCAGCAGCCAAGAAAAACTAGCTAGTACGCAGTATTTT.

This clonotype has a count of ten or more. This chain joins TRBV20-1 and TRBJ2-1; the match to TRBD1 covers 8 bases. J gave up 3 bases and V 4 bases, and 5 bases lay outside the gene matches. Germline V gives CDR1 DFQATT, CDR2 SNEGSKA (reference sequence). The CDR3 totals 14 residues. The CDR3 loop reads CSAKTGAGYNEQFF. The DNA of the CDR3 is TGCAGTGCTAAGACAGGGGCTGGCTACAATGAGCAGTTCTTC.

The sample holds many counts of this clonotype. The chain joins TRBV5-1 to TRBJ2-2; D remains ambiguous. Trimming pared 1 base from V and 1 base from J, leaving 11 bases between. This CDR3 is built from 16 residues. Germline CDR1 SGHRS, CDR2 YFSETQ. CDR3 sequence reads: CASSLSSQGNTGELFF. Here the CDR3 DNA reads TGCGCCAGCAGCTTGTCGTCGCAAGGGAACACCGGGGAGCTGTTTTTT.

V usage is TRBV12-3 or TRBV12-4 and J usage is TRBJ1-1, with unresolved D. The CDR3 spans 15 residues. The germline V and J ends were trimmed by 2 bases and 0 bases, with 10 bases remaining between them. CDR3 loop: CASSLPPPLNTEAFF. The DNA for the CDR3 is TGTGCCAGCAGTTTACCCCCCCCCTTGAACACTGAAGCTTTCTTT.

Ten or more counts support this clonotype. The CDR3 DNA reads as TGTGCCCTCTCACCGGGACAGTACAATGAGCAGTTCTTC. Protein: CALSPGQYNEQFF. This chain connects TRBV10-3 to TRBJ2-1, with 7 positions matching TRBD1. The junction had 8 bases not matched to a gene; V was cut back by 11 bases and J by 4 bases. This CDR3 comprises 13 residues. Per germline, CDR1 ENHRY and CDR2 SYGVKD.

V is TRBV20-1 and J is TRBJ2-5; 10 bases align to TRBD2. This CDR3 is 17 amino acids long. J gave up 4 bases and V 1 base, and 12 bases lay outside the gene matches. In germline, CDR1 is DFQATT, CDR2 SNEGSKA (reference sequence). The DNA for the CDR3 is TGCAGTGCTAGAGCCCGGGGAAGCGGGGGGGCTAGAGAGACCCAGTACTTC. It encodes CSARARGSGGARETQYF.

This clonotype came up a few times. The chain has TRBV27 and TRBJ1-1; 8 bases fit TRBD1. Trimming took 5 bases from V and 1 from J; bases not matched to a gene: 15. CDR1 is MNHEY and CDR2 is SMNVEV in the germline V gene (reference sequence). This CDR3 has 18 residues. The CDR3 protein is CASSPLPFPGQANTEAFF. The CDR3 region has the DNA TGTGCCAGCAGTCCTCTCCCCTTCCCGGGACAGGCGAACACTGAAGCTTTCTTT.

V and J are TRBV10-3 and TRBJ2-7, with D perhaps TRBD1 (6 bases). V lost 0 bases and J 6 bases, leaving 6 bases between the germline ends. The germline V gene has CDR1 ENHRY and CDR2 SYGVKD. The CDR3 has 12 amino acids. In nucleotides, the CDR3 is TGTGCCATCAGTGAGTCACAGGGCGAGCAGTACTTC. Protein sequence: CAISESQGEQYF.

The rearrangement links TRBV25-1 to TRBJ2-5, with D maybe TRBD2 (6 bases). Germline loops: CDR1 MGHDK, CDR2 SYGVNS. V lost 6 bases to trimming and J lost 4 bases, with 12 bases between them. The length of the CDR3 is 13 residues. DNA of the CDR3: TGTGCCAGCAGCGCGACTAGAGTAGAGACCCAGTACTTC. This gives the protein CASSATRVETQYF. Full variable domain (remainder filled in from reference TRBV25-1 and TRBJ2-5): EADIYQTPRYLVIGTGKKITLECSQTMGHDKMYWYQQDPGMELHLIHYSYGVNSTEKGDLSSESTVSRIRTEHFPLTLESARPSHTSQYLCASSATRVETQYFGPGTRLLVL.

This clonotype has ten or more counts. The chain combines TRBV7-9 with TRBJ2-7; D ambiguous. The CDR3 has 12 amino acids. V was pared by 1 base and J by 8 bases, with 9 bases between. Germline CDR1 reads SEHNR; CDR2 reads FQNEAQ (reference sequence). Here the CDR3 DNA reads TGTGCCAGCAGCTTAGACAGCAGGAAGCAGTACTTC. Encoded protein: CASSLDSRKQYF.

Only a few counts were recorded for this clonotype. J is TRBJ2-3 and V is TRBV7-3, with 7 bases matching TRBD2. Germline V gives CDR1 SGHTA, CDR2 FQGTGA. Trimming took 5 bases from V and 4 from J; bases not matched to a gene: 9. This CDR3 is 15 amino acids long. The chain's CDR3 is CASSPLAGVADTQYF. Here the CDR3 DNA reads TGTGCCAGCAGCCCTCTTGCGGGAGTGGCAGATACGCAGTATTTT.

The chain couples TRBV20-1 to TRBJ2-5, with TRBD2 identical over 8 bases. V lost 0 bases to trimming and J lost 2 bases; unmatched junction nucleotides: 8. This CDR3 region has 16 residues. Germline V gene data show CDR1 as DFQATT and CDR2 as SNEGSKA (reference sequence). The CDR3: CSARDPGTRGQETQYF. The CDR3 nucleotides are TGCAGTGCTAGAGATCCCGGGACTAGAGGTCAAGAGACCCAGTACTTC.

The CDR3: CASGLISGANVLTF. The CDR3 coding sequence is TGTGCCAGCGGACTGATCTCTGGGGCCAACGTCCTGACTTTC. V usage is TRBV27 and J usage is TRBJ2-6; D perhaps matches TRBD2 (5 bases). CDR1 is MNHEY and CDR2 is SMNVEV in the germline V gene (reference sequence). V lost 8 bases and J 0 bases, leaving 8 bases between the germline ends. The CDR3 runs to 14 residues.

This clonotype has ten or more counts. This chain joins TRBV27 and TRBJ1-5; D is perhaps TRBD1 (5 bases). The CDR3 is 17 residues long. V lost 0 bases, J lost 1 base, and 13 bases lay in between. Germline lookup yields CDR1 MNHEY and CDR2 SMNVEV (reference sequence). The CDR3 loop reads CASSLSGGTVSNQPQHF. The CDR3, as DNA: TGTGCCAGCAGTTTATCGGGGGGGACGGTCAGCAATCAGCCCCAGCATTTT.

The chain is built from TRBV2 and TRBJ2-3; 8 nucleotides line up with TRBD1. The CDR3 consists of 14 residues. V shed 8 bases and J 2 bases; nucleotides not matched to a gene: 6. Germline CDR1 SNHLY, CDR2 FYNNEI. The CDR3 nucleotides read TGTGCCAGCGCGAGACAGGGGATCACAGATACGCAGTATTTT. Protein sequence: CASARQGITDTQYF.

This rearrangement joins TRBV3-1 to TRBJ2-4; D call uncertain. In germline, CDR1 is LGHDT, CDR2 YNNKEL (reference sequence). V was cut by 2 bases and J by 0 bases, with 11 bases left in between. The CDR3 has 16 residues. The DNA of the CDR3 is TGTGCCAGCAGCCAATCCTCATTCATAGCCAAAAACATTCAGTACTTC. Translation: CASSQSSFIAKNIQYF.

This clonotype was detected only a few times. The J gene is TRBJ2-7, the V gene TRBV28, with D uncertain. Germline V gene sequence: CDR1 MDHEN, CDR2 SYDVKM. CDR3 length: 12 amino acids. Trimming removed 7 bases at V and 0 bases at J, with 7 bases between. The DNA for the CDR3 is TGTGCCAGCACCCAGACCTCCTACGAGCAGTACTTC. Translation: CASTQTSYEQYF.

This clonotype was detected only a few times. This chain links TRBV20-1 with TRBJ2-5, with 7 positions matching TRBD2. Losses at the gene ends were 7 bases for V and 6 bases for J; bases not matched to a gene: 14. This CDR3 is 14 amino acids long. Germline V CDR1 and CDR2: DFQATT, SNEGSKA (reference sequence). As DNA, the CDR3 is TGCAGTGGGAGCACCTTCGGGGAGGGAAAGACCCAGTACTTC. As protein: CSGSTFGEGKTQYF.

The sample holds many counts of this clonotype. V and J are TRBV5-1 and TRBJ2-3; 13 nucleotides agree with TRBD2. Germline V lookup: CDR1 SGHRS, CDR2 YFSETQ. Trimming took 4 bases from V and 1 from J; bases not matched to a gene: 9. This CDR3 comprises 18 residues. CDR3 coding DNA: TGCGCCAGCAGCCTCGGGACTAGCGGGAACAGGGGCACAGATACGCAGTATTTT. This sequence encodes CASSLGTSGNRGTDTQYF.

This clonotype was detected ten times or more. CDR3 sequence: CSAHPAGGPDRNEQFF. The CDR3 bases are TGCAGTGCCCACCCCGCGGGGGGGCCGGATAGGAATGAGCAGTTCTTC. The rearrangement uses TRBV20-1 and TRBJ2-1; 9 nucleotides line up with TRBD2. The CDR3 is 16 amino acids. In germline, CDR1 is DFQATT, CDR2 SNEGSKA (reference sequence). The junction had 16 bases not matched to a gene; V was cut back by 6 bases and J by 7 bases.

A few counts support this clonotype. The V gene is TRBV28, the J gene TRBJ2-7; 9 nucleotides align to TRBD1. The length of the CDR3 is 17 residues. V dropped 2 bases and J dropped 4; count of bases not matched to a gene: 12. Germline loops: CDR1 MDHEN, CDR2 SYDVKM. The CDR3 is CASSLKLVDRGTYEQYF. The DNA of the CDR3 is TGTGCCAGCAGTTTAAAGCTCGTCGACAGGGGGACATACGAGCAGTACTTC.

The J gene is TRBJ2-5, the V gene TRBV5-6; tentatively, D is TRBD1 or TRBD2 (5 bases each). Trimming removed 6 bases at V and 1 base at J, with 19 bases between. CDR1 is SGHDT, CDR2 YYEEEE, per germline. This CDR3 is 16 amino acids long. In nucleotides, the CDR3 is TGTGCCAGCATTGGGGGACCTGTGCTTGGCCAAGAGACCCAGTACTTC. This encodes CASIGGPVLGQETQYF.